Listed here are 32 T cell receptor beta chains from one sample, sequenced in a study of blood T cell repertoires in COVID-19. Assay: immunoSEQ multiplex PCR; the TCRdb copy retains only in-frame clones and omits some. The table records 110,000 to 150,000 clones, about 90% of them present only once. The sequenced sample consisted of peripheral blood. These receptors were collected from a woman between 45 and 60 years old with acute or convalescent COVID-19.

The chain uses TRBV28 and TRBJ1-5; TRBD1 might be the D (6 bases). Looked up from germline, CDR1 is MDHEN and CDR2 is SYDVKM. The CDR3 covers 13 residues. CDR3 sequence reads: CIVQGRSNQPQHF. The DNA of the CDR3 is TGTATCGTACAGGGAAGGAGCAATCAGCCCCAGCATTTT.

This chain uses TRBV28 with TRBJ1-4; D gene uncertain. The germline CDR1 and CDR2 sequences are MDHEN and SYDVKM. The CDR3 consists of 15 residues. V lost 4 bases, J lost 8 bases, and 17 bases lay in between. The CDR3 DNA sequence: TGTGCCAGCAGTTCCTCCGGAGGTTTTGAGGAAAAACTGTTTTTT. Protein product: CASSSSGGFEEKLFF.

This clone was seen just once. Other DNA sequences in this specimen translate into the identical CDR3. The chain employs TRBV12-3 or TRBV12-4 and TRBJ1-1; possibly TRBD1 for D (6 bases). This CDR3 is 12 amino acids long. The V end lost 5 bases, the J end lost 4 bases, and 8 bases lay between the germline ends. As DNA, the CDR3 is TGTGCCAGCAGTCGAGGGGGCACTGAAGCTTTCTTT. This sequence encodes CASSRGGTEAFF.

This chain uses TRBV10-1 with TRBJ2-6; D not certain. The CDR3 consists of 16 residues. The V gene lost 0 bases and the J gene lost 2 bases, with 8 bases spanning the gap. The germline V gene has CDR1 WNHNN and CDR2 SYGVQD (reference sequence). The CDR3 spells CASSESGVPGANVLTF. CDR3 nucleotide sequence: TGCGCCAGCAGTGAGTCAGGAGTTCCTGGGGCCAACGTCCTGACTTTC.

A few counts support this clone. The chain has TRBV28 and TRBJ2-7, with 10 nucleotides matching TRBD1. Trimming cost V 4 bases and J 0 bases; bases outside gene matches: 3. Germline CDR1 and CDR2: MDHEN and SYDVKM. The CDR3 covers 15 residues. CDR3 in amino acids: CASSSWTGGSYEQYF. The CDR3 DNA is TGTGCCAGCAGTTCTTGGACAGGGGGCTCCTACGAGCAGTACTTC.

The chain has TRBV2 and TRBJ1-1; D unresolved. This CDR3 is 16 amino acids long. The germline V and J ends were trimmed by 6 bases and 0 bases, with 17 bases remaining between them. The germline V gene has CDR1 SNHLY and CDR2 FYNNEI. The CDR3 reads CASSSPELRLNTEAFF. The CDR3 nucleotides read TGTGCCAGCAGCTCCCCGGAGTTGAGGTTGAACACTGAAGCTTTCTTT.

The chain is built from TRBV5-1 and TRBJ2-2; D gene unclear. Germline CDR1 reads SGHRS; CDR2 reads YFSETQ. The CDR3 contains 14 residues. Trimming removed 2 bases at V and 4 bases at J, with 9 bases between. DNA for the CDR3: TGCGCCAGCAGCTTCCAGTCGCCCACCGGGGAGCTGTTTTTT. Its protein is CASSFQSPTGELFF. The whole variable domain, remainder taken from reference TRBV5-1 and TRBJ2-2, is KAGVTQTPRYLIKTRGQQVTLSCSPISGHRSVSWYQQTPGQGLQFLFEYFSETQRNKGNFPGRFSGRQFSNSRSEMNVSTLELGDSALYLCASSFQSPTGELFFGEGSRLTVL.

The gene calls are TRBV18 and TRBJ2-5, with no clear D. V lost 0 bases to trimming and J lost 2 bases, with 10 bases between them. The germline V gene encodes CDR1 KGHSH and CDR2 LQKENI. This CDR3 is 15 amino acids long. The CDR3 DNA sequence: TGTGCCAGCTCACCACCCGGGTTGCGGCAAGAGACCCAGTACTTC. Encoded protein: CASSPPGLRQETQYF. Drawing the rest from reference TRBV18 and TRBJ2-5, the complete variable domain is NAGVMQNPRHLVRRRGQEARLRCSPMKGHSHVYWYRQLPEEGLKFMVYLQKENIIDESGMPKERFSAEFPKEGPSILRIQQVVRGDSAAYFCASSPPGLRQETQYFGPGTRLLVL.

This rearrangement joins TRBV5-1 to TRBJ1-3; 9 positions match TRBD1. V dropped 3 bases and J dropped 2; count of bases not matched to a gene: 6. CDR1 is SGHRS, CDR2 YFSETQ, per germline. The CDR3 is 16 amino acids. DNA for the CDR3: TGCGCCAGCAGCTCCCCGGACAGGGGTCCTGGAAACACCATATATTTT. Residues: CASSSPDRGPGNTIYF.

V is TRBV28 and J is TRBJ2-7; D is possibly TRBD1 (6 bases). CDR1 and CDR2 (germline): MDHEN, SYDVKM. The CDR3 extends over 17 amino acids. The V and J ends lost 6 bases and 0 bases respectively, with 21 bases between them. The CDR3 sequence: CASSLSIRTDASYEQYF. Here the CDR3 DNA reads TGTGCCAGCAGCCTATCCATCCGGACAGATGCCTCCTACGAGCAGTACTTC.

In this sample, this clone turned up a few times. This CDR3 is CAISESRASGDYNEQFF. In DNA form, the CDR3 reads TGTGCCATCAGTGAGTCTCGGGCTAGCGGCGACTACAATGAGCAGTTCTTC. The chain employs TRBV10-3 and TRBJ2-1, with 7 bases aligning to TRBD2. Germline V gene sequence: CDR1 ENHRY, CDR2 SYGVKD. J gave up 3 bases and V 0 bases, and 8 bases lay outside the gene matches. The length of the CDR3 is 17 residues.

This chain uses TRBV28 with TRBJ1-2; D is possibly TRBD1 (6 bases). V was cut by 6 bases and J by 6 bases, with 29 bases left in between. This CDR3 comprises 18 residues. The germline gives CDR1 MDHEN, CDR2 SYDVKM. This chain's CDR3 is CASSLRHLWGGPNDGYTF. The CDR3 coding sequence is TGTGCCAGCAGCCTGAGGCACCTGTGGGGGGGGCCAAATGATGGCTACACCTTC.

V and J are TRBV28 and TRBJ1-6; 7 bases fit TRBD1. The junction had 11 bases not matched to a gene; V was cut back by 5 bases and J by 7 bases. The CDR3 covers 16 residues. Looked up from germline, CDR1 is MDHEN and CDR2 is SYDVKM. The CDR3 DNA sequence: TGTGCCAGCAGTCACCAACGGACAGGAGAAAATTCACCCCTCCACTTT. This gives the protein CASSHQRTGENSPLHF.

Here the CDR3 DNA reads TGTGCCAGCAGCACAACCGGGGGGGTATTTGAAGCTTTCTTT. Translating gives CASSTTGGVFEAFF. This sequence joins TRBV7-9 and TRBJ1-1; a weak D match, TRBD1 (5 bases). Trimming took off 5 bases at V and 7 bases at J, with 17 bases between the two ends. From germline, CDR1 is SEHNR and CDR2 FQNEAQ (reference sequence). The CDR3 is 14 residues long.

This clone was counted a single time. J is TRBJ1-5 and V is TRBV19; TRBD1 matches 12 bases. Germline lookup yields CDR1 LNHDA and CDR2 SQIVND (reference sequence). V was pared by 4 bases and J by 2 bases, with 6 bases of the junction left unmatched. This CDR3 region has 17 residues. This CDR3 reads CASSRDRGQEGNQPQHF. CDR3 nucleotide sequence: TGTGCCAGTAGTAGGGACAGGGGGCAAGAAGGCAATCAGCCCCAGCATTTT.

CDR3 loop: CASSDWTGKNEQYF. Written as DNA, the CDR3 is TGTGCCAGCAGCGACTGGACAGGGAAGAACGAGCAGTACTTC. The gene calls are TRBV7-8 and TRBJ2-7; the match to TRBD1 covers 8 bases. Germline V CDR1 and CDR2: SGHVS, FQNEAQ. V was clipped by 5 bases and J by 5 bases; unmatched bases: 8. The CDR3 consists of 14 residues.

The chain recombines TRBV4-1 with TRBJ2-2; 7 nucleotides match TRBD2. This CDR3 comprises 14 residues. The V segment lost 3 bases and the J segment 4 bases; nucleotides outside the gene matches: 2. Germline V gene lookup returns CDR1 MGHRA and CDR2 YSYEKL. This CDR3 reads CASSQWEGTGELFF. CDR3 coding DNA: TGCGCCAGCAGCCAGTGGGAGGGCACCGGGGAGCTGTTTTTT.

DNA of the CDR3: TGTGCCAGCTCGCCGAGGGGGACAGGGGCGGCAAACTATGGCTACACCTTC. This codes for CASSPRGTGAANYGYTF. The chain carries TRBV18 and TRBJ1-2; 10 bases align to TRBD1. Germline CDR1 and CDR2: KGHSH and LQKENI. The trim removed 6 bases at V and 2 bases at J, leaving 12 bases unmatched. The CDR3 loop spans 17 amino acids.

V usage is TRBV29-1 and J usage is TRBJ2-7; 7 nucleotides match TRBD2. The CDR3 loop spans 13 amino acids. Per germline, CDR1 SQVTM and CDR2 ANQGSEA. V was pared by 2 bases and J by 3 bases, with 4 bases of the junction left unmatched. As DNA, the CDR3 is TGCAGCGTTGAATCGGGGAGGGGCTACGAGCAGTACTTC. As protein: CSVESGRGYEQYF.

The J gene is TRBJ2-7, the V gene TRBV28; 9 bases map to TRBD2. Germline assignment: CDR1 MDHEN and CDR2 SYDVKM. The CDR3 has 15 amino acids. V was clipped by 6 bases and J by 0 bases; unmatched bases: 6. The CDR3 loop is CASRRGLASSYEQYF. The CDR3 DNA is TGTGCCAGCAGGAGAGGACTAGCGAGCTCCTACGAGCAGTACTTC.

The chain uses TRBV2 and TRBJ2-1; D uncertain. The CDR3 loop spans 14 amino acids. Trimming stripped 7 bases from V and 0 bases from J, with 10 bases between. CDR1 SNHLY and CDR2 FYNNEI come from the germline V gene. CDR3 loop: CASNRFSSYNEQFF. The CDR3 DNA is TGTGCCAGCAACCGGTTTAGCTCCTACAATGAGCAGTTCTTC.

This clone was observed once. The chain employs TRBV10-2 and TRBJ2-7; tentative D call: TRBD1 (6 bases). This CDR3 is 14 amino acids long. V gave up 6 bases and J gave up 4 bases, with 16 bases separating them. The germline CDR1 and CDR2 sequences are WSHSY and SAAADI. The CDR3 is CASRVGGSMYEQYF. The CDR3 coding sequence is TGCGCCAGCAGGGTAGGGGGAAGTATGTACGAGCAGTACTTC.

The gene calls are TRBV15 and TRBJ2-5; 7 positions match TRBD1. The CDR3 length is 16 residues. From germline, CDR1 is LNHNV and CDR2 YYDKDF (reference sequence). Losses at the gene ends were 0 bases for V and 1 base for J; bases not matched to a gene: 5. CDR3 region: CATSRDLGQPQETQYF. Here the CDR3 DNA reads TGTGCCACCAGCAGAGATTTGGGACAGCCCCAAGAGACCCAGTACTTC.

The gene calls are TRBV18 and TRBJ2-5; 10 bases are shared with TRBD2. There are 15 residues in the CDR3. J was trimmed by 1 base and V by 2 bases; bases with no gene match: 1. Per the germline V gene, CDR1 is KGHSH and CDR2 is LQKENI. CDR3 residues: CASSPRTSGQETQYF. Here the CDR3 DNA reads TGTGCCAGCTCACCAAGGACTAGCGGCCAAGAGACCCAGTACTTC.

This rearrangement joins TRBV6-1 to TRBJ1-5; D is unresolved. V lost 7 bases, J lost 6 bases, and 13 bases lay in between. CDR1 MNHNS and CDR2 SASEGT come from the germline V gene. The CDR3 extends over 13 amino acids. The CDR3 DNA is TGTGCCAGCATGGGCTCGGGAGGTCAGCCCCAGCATTTT. This codes for CASMGSGGQPQHF.

This clone was observed a handful of times. The chain combines TRBV7-9 with TRBJ2-7; 7 bases are shared with TRBD2. From germline, CDR1 is SEHNR and CDR2 FQNEAQ (reference sequence). V lost 5 bases, J lost 2 bases, and 6 bases stayed unmatched. The CDR3 is 14 amino acids. CDR3 sequence: CASSEGSGPYEQYF. The DNA of the CDR3 is TGTGCCAGCAGCGAAGGTAGCGGGCCCTACGAGCAGTACTTC.

This clone has just one count. V and J are TRBV18 and TRBJ1-4; 9 bases align to TRBD1. The CDR3 sequence is 17 residues long. The germline V gene has CDR1 KGHSH and CDR2 LQKENI. J lost 6 bases, V lost 2 bases, and 10 bases had no gene match. In DNA form, the CDR3 reads TGTGCCAGCTCACCAGAAGGGCCGGGACAGGGTGATGAAAAACTGTTTTTT. Residues: CASSPEGPGQGDEKLFF. The whole variable domain, remainder taken from reference TRBV18 and TRBJ1-4, is NAGVMQNPRHLVRRRGQEARLRCSPMKGHSHVYWYRQLPEEGLKFMVYLQKENIIDESGMPKERFSAEFPKEGPSILRIQQVVRGDSAAYFCASSPEGPGQGDEKLFFGSGTQLSVL.

This chain links TRBV9 with TRBJ2-7; TRBD2 matches 7 bases. From germline, CDR1 is SGDLS and CDR2 YYNGEE. The CDR3 has 13 residues. Trimming cost V 2 bases and J 7 bases; bases outside gene matches: 6. This CDR3 is CASSVGLTGEQYF. The CDR3, as DNA: TGTGCCAGCAGCGTGGGACTAACGGGGGAGCAGTACTTC.

The V call is TRBV3-1 (or the pseudogene TRBV3-2), the J call TRBJ2-5; 12 bases match TRBD2. V was pared by 3 bases and J by 6 bases, with 5 bases of the junction left unmatched. Germline CDR1 is LGHDT and CDR2 is YNNKEL (reference sequence). This CDR3 comprises 15 residues. The CDR3 loop reads CASSHLAGGPQTQYF. CDR3 coding DNA: TGTGCCAGCAGCCACCTAGCGGGAGGGCCTCAGACCCAGTACTTC.

This sequence joins TRBV19 and TRBJ1-1; 8 nucleotides agree with TRBD1. The CDR3 length is 16 residues. Germline V lookup: CDR1 LNHDA, CDR2 SQIVND (reference sequence). V was clipped by 0 bases and J by 3 bases; unmatched bases: 6. The CDR3 DNA follows: TGTGCCAGTAGTATAGATACTACAGGGGGGCACACTGAAGCTTTCTTT. Protein: CASSIDTTGGHTEAFF.

This sequence joins TRBV28 and TRBJ2-7; D not resolved. Trimming cost V 5 bases and J 0 bases, with 8 bases left between them. CDR1 is MDHEN and CDR2 is SYDVKM in the germline V gene. The CDR3 sequence is 13 residues long. CDR3 nucleotides: TGTGCCAGCAGTCCCATAGACTCCTACGAGCAGTACTTC. Its protein is CASSPIDSYEQYF.

V gene TRBV7-2 combines with J gene TRBJ2-1; D remains ambiguous. In germline, CDR1 is SGHTA, CDR2 FQGNSA. Trimming stripped 5 bases from V and 7 bases from J, with 9 bases between. CDR3 length: 12 residues. The CDR3 here is CASSLPKNEQFF. In DNA, the CDR3 is TGTGCCAGCAGCCTGCCTAAAAATGAGCAGTTCTTC.